The clone carrying this T cell receptor beta chain was seen repeatedly, ten times or more. These data are taken from a study of regulatory T cells in long-lasting Graves disease. Stated time point: newly diagnosed GD, antithyroid drugs for less than 3 months. PBMCs were the source of the RNA used for TCR sequencing. HTBI primers from iRepertoire and Arm-PCR of CDR3 regions yielded the TCR beta libraries. Each CDR3 protein gets one entry after TCRdb re-called the multiplex PCR reads with MiXCR. Of around 400,000 distinct CDR3 sequences in the sample, about 12% were seen once. The CDR3 spans 11 residues. Looked up from germline, CDR1 is MGHRA and CDR2 is YSYEKL. Between the trimmed V and J ends, which lost 3 bases and 11 bases, there was a span of 10 bases. These records were also assigned to another study, of T cells in Graves' hyperthyroidism and ophthalmopathy.

The origin of this receptor is a woman in her late teens or twenties with Graves disease. This rearrangement joins TRBV4-1 to TRBJ1-1, with TRBD1 as a possible D gene (5 bases). Sequenced here: peripheral blood mononuclear cells (PBMCs), sampled at new diagnosis, from a patient treated with antithyroid drugs. Here the CDR3 reads CASSHGRVAFF. DNA for the CDR3: TGCGCCAGCAGCCACGGCAGGGTGGCTTTCTTT.